What follows are 9 T cell receptor beta chains derived from one specimen sequenced in a study of B cell selection in AIRE deficiency (dated by TCRdb to between 2018 and 2020). Libraries were made using the immunoSEQ multiplex PCR assay. TCRdb took over this immuneACCESS table, retaining in-frame rearrangements with V and J assigned. Such tables are incomplete; in checked studies, under half of the missing clones stem from an unresolved V gene, and the remainder is unexplained. For this sample the table gives fewer than 25,000 clones, of which approximately 96% were detected only once. Under 0.2% of the sample belongs to the ten largest clones. For sorting, conventional CD4 T cells were defined as CD4+CD127+ cells. Sequences were obtained from CD4+CD127+ conventional T cells sorted from PBMCs. All receptors derive from a human donor in good health.

This chain links TRBV1 with TRBJ1-1; the D call of TRBD1 is as the table states it, not checked on the DNA. TRBV1 is deemed a pseudogene. There are 18 residues in the CDR3. CDR3 region: CTSSQEVILGQGITEAFF. The CDR3 nucleotides read TGCACCAGCAGCCAAGAGGTGATTCTGGGACAGGGGATCACTGAAGCTTTCTTT.

J is TRBJ2-7 and V is TRBV6-5; 10 nucleotides agree with TRBD2. This CDR3 spans 15 amino acids. Per the germline V gene, CDR1 is MNHEY and CDR2 is SVGAGI. Trimming cost V 6 bases and J 5 bases; bases outside gene matches: 10. The chain's CDR3 is CASRDLGLAADEQYF. The DNA of the CDR3 is TGTGCCAGCAGGGACCTCGGACTAGCGGCGGACGAGCAGTACTTC.

The rearrangement links TRBV25-1 to TRBJ1-6; unclear D gene. The CDR3 totals 13 residues. The V gene lost 3 bases and the J gene lost 13 bases, with 13 bases spanning the gap. CDR1 and CDR2 from the germline V gene are MGHDK and SYGVNS. The CDR3 protein is CASSDALMRPLHF. For the CDR3, the DNA is TGTGCCAGCAGTGACGCCCTAATGAGGCCCCTCCACTTT.

The V call is TRBV19, the J call TRBJ2-5; D possibly corresponds to TRBD1 (5 bases). Germline CDR1 LNHDA, CDR2 SQIVND (reference sequence). The CDR3 spans 12 residues. V was clipped by 4 bases and J by 5 bases, with 8 bases between them. The CDR3 coding sequence is TGTGCCAGTAGTAGGGGCGTGGAGACCCAGTACTTC. It is translated as CASSRGVETQYF.

A single count supports this clone. J is TRBJ2-2 and V is TRBV5-1; the D gene is possibly TRBD1 (5 bases). Trimming pared 4 bases from V and 5 bases from J, leaving 12 bases between. This CDR3 is 14 amino acids long. Germline V lookup: CDR1 SGHRS, CDR2 YFSETQ. Here the CDR3 DNA reads TGCGCCAGCAGCCGCGACGCAGGGACCGGGGAGCTGTTTTTT. Translation gives CASSRDAGTGELFF.

The chain joins TRBV5-1 to TRBJ2-7; D is perhaps TRBD1 (5 bases). The germline V and J ends were trimmed by 4 bases and 0 bases, with 11 bases remaining between them. The germline gives CDR1 SGHRS, CDR2 YFSETQ. This CDR3 is 14 amino acids long. The DNA for the CDR3 is TGCGCCAGCAGCAGGGGCGCAGCCTCCTACGAGCAGTACTTC. Protein sequence: CASSRGAASYEQYF.

A single count supports this clone. The chain recombines TRBV6-4 with TRBJ2-3; TRBD2 might be the D (5 bases). There are 15 residues in the CDR3. V was clipped by 3 bases and J by 2 bases, with 12 bases between them. Germline loops: CDR1 MRHNA, CDR2 SNTAGT. The CDR3 sequence: CASSDNGVPTDTQYF. The CDR3 nucleotides read TGTGCCAGCAGTGATAACGGGGTCCCCACAGATACGCAGTATTTT.

This clone was detected once. The CDR3 DNA reads as TGTGCTAGTGGTGGACGACAGGGGACGAACACTGAAGCTTTCTTT. Protein product: CASGGRQGTNTEAFF. The chain is built from TRBV12-5 and TRBJ1-1; the match to TRBD1 covers 8 bases. This CDR3 spans 15 amino acids. Germline-derived CDR1 and CDR2 are LGHNT and FRNRAP. J lost 1 base, V lost 5 bases, and 6 bases had no gene match. Drawing the rest from reference TRBV12-5 and TRBJ1-1, the complete variable domain is DARVTQTPRHKVTEMGQEVTMRCQPILGHNTVFWYRQTMMQGLELLAYFRNRAPLDDSGMPKDRFSAEMPDATLATLKIQPSEPRDSAVYFCASGGRQGTNTEAFFGQGTRLTVV.

The chain carries TRBV30 and TRBJ1-5, with 11 bases fitting TRBD1. Germline V gene sequence: CDR1 GTSNPN, CDR2 SVGIG (reference sequence). After removal of 1 base from V and 6 bases from J, the junction contained 8 bases not matched to a gene. The CDR3 runs 16 residues. CDR3 loop: CAWSADRGRIGQPQHF. Here the CDR3 DNA reads TGTGCCTGGAGTGCGGACAGGGGGCGAATTGGTCAGCCCCAGCATTTT. The full variable domain, rest sourced from reference TRBV30 and TRBJ1-5, is SQTIHQWPATLVQPVGSPLSLECTVEGTSNPNLYWYRQAAGRGLQLLFYSVGIGQISSEVPQNLSASRPQDRQFILSSKKLLLSDSGFYLCAWSADRGRIGQPQHFGDGTRLSIL.